Detailed here is one T cell receptor beta chain. The antigen remains undetermined. Repertoires were generated with immunoSEQ multiplex PCR, while TCRdb's copy carries only in-frame clones and drops some. The sample holds more than 90,000 clones, just over 90% seen once. These data originate in a study of graft-versus-host responses after intestinal transplantation. Study-level background: Following induction with anti-thymocyte globulin, all recipients were given tacrolimus and steroids for approximately 3 years. Overall study findings and caveats: Some GvH clones appeared in ileal mucosa or blood before recipient bone marrow.

The germline CDR1 and CDR2 sequences are SNHLY and FYNNEI. This CDR3 contains 15 residues. Trimming left V 2 bases short and J 5 bases short, with 16 bases between. This sample comprised unstimulated CD4+ T cells sorted from spleen or lymph node cells, obtained before transplant. The source of this sequence is a human donor who was the organ donor for an intestinal transplant. The J gene is TRBJ2-7, the V gene TRBV2; the D gene is possibly TRBD2 (6 bases). CDR3 residues: CASSESRRDLNEQYF. The CDR3 DNA reads as TGTGCCAGCAGTGAATCGAGGCGGGATCTCAACGAGCAGTACTTC.